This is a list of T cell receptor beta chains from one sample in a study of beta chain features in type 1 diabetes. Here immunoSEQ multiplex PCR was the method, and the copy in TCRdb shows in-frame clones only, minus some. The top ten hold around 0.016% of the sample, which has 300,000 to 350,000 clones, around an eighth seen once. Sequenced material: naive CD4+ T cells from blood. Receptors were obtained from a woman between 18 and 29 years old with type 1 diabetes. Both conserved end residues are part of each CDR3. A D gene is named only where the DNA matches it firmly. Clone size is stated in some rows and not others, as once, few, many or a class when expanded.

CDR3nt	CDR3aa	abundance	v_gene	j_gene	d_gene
TGTGCCAGCAGTGTCACCGGGACAGGGCTCCACGAGCAGTACTTC	CASSVTGTGLHEQYF	NA	TRBV28	TRBJ2-7	TRBD1
TGTGCCAGCTCACCCGGGACAGGGGAAGAGACCCAGTACTTC	CASSPGTGEETQYF	NA	TRBV18	TRBJ2-5	TRBD1
TGTGCCAGCAGCGTAGGCCCGGACAGAGCTTCTGGGGCCAACGTCCTGACTTTC	CASSVGPDRASGANVLTF	few	TRBV9	TRBJ2-6	NA
TGTGCCAGCAGTGATAGGGGTTCTGCGCAGACCCAGTACTTC	CASSDRGSAQTQYF	few	TRBV2	TRBJ2-5	NA
TGTGCCTGGAGTGTATGGGTGGTCGGGCCGCCGGACATGGCTAACTATGGCTACACCTTC	CAWSVWVVGPPDMANYGYTF	NA	TRBV30	TRBJ1-2	NA
TGTGCCAGCAGCGCTTACAGGGGCCAGTATGGCTACACCTTC	CASSAYRGQYGYTF	few	TRBV7-2	TRBJ1-2	TRBD1
TGTGCCAGCAGTGAATCCGTGAACACTGAAGCTTTCTTT	CASSESVNTEAFF	few	TRBV2	TRBJ1-1	NA
TGTGCCAGCAGTTATAACAATGAGCAGTTCTTC	CASSYNNEQFF	NA	TRBV6-6	TRBJ2-1	NA
TGTGCCAGTAAAGAACTCGGGCTAGCGGGAGTCGGCGATACGCAGTATTTT	CASKELGLAGVGDTQYF	NA	TRBV19	TRBJ2-3	TRBD2
TGTGCCAGCAGCCAAACAGGGTTGGGTGGCATTCAGTACTTC	CASSQTGLGGIQYF	few	TRBV5-4	TRBJ2-4	NA
TGTGCCAGCAGTTCCAAGGACAGGGTGGGTGAAAAACTGTTTTTT	CASSSKDRVGEKLFF	few	TRBV28	TRBJ1-4	TRBD1
TGCGCCAGCAGTGCCGGGACAGGGTGGGGCTATGGCTACACCTTC	CASSAGTGWGYGYTF	NA	TRBV10-2	TRBJ1-2	TRBD1
TGTGCCTGGAACACCCCCGGGGGGGTGAACACTGAAGCTTTCTTT	CAWNTPGGVNTEAFF	few	TRBV30	TRBJ1-1	NA
TGTGCCAGCAGCTTACAGGGGGGTCAAGAGACCCAGTACTTC	CASSLQGGQETQYF	few	TRBV7-3	TRBJ2-5	NA
TGCAGTGCACCCTCGGCACTAGGAGAGTACTTC	CSAPSALGEYF	few	TRBV20-1	TRBJ2-4	NA
TGTGCCAGCAGCATTAGCGGGAGGTCCGATGAGCAGTTCTTC	CASSISGRSDEQFF	NA	TRBV11-3	TRBJ2-1	TRBD2
TGTGCCAGCAGTTCTCGCGAGGGCCATAGCAATCAGCCCCAGCATTTT	CASSSREGHSNQPQHF	few	TRBV27	TRBJ1-5	NA
TGTGCCTGGAGCTCCGGGACTAGCGGGATGTACGAGCAGTACTTC	CAWSSGTSGMYEQYF	few	TRBV30	TRBJ2-7	TRBD2
TGTGCCAGCAGCCAAGATCGGTCCACTGAAGCTTTCTTT	CASSQDRSTEAFF	NA	TRBV4-2	TRBJ1-1	NA
TGTGCCAGCAGCAGGTTAAGGGGCGGTGAGACCCAGTACTTC	CASSRLRGGETQYF	NA	TRBV11-3	TRBJ2-5	NA
TGTGCCAGCAGCTCTCATAGGGGCTCCACGAAGGGCTCCTACAATGAGCAGTTCTTC	CASSSHRGSTKGSYNEQFF	few	TRBV11-2	TRBJ2-1	NA
TGTGCCAGCAGCCTGGGGCGGGGAGAGACCCAGTACTTC	CASSLGRGETQYF	NA	TRBV7-9	TRBJ2-5	NA
TGTGCCTGGGACAGGAGGTCCTACGAGCAGTACTTC	CAWDRRSYEQYF	NA	TRBV30	TRBJ2-7	NA
TGTGCCAGTCAGCCCTCGGGCTCCTACGAGCAGTACTTC	CASQPSGSYEQYF	NA	TRBV6-6	TRBJ2-7	NA
TGTGCCAGCAGCTTGGGAGTGATCCACGAGCAGTACTTC	CASSLGVIHEQYF	few	TRBV7-8	TRBJ2-7	NA
TGTGCCAGCAGCTTGTATGAAGCGGGTACCGGGGAGCTGTTTTTT	CASSLYEAGTGELFF	few	TRBV5-4	TRBJ2-2	NA
TGTGCCAGCAGCCAAGTCCTGCAGGGGTACGAGCAGTACTTC	CASSQVLQGYEQYF	NA	TRBV14	TRBJ2-7	NA
TGTGCCTGGAGTGTACGGACAGGGGGGTATGGCTACACCTTC	CAWSVRTGGYGYTF	few	TRBV30	TRBJ1-2	TRBD1
TGCGCCAGCAGCTTCCGGTCGGGAGAGACCCAGTACTTC	CASSFRSGETQYF	few	TRBV5-1	TRBJ2-5	NA
TGCGCCAGCAGCTCCTACACGAGCGGGAGGGCTCTCGGGGAGCTGTTTTTT	CASSSYTSGRALGELFF	few	TRBV5-1	TRBJ2-2	TRBD2
TGTGCCAGCAGATCCGGACAGGGTCGGGAGACCCAGTACTTC	CASRSGQGRETQYF	few	TRBV27	TRBJ2-5	TRBD1
TGTGCCAGCAGCCTACGCCGGGACAGAGCCTACGAGCAGTACTTC	CASSLRRDRAYEQYF	few	TRBV7-8	TRBJ2-7	TRBD1
TGTGCCAGCAGCCAAGGCCGGACAGGCAGCTCCTACGAGCAGTACTTC	CASSQGRTGSSYEQYF	few	TRBV14	TRBJ2-7	TRBD1
TGCGCCAGCAGCTTGGAACTTGCTTACAATGAGCAGTTCTTC	CASSLELAYNEQFF	few	TRBV5-1	TRBJ2-1	NA
TGTGCCAGCAGCTTCGGCAGGGGCACAGATACGCAGTATTTT	CASSFGRGTDTQYF	few	TRBV7-7	TRBJ2-3	NA
TGTGCCTGGGGGGAGGGGCGGGAGACCCAGTACTTC	CAWGEGRETQYF	NA	TRBV30	TRBJ2-5	TRBD2